This is a list of T cell receptor beta chains from one sample in a study of control samples from healthy donors and cancer patients. TCRdb's copy holds only in-frame clones and misses some; the assay was immunoSEQ multiplex PCR. The sample has about 76,000 clones; under 90% are singletons. Sequenced material: PBMCs. Every receptor here comes from a woman between 50 and 59 years old with colorectal cancer. Both conserved end residues are part of each CDR3. The D gene is left open where the match is weak. The size entry is marked missing in some rows and otherwise reads once, few, many or a size class.

V gene	J gene	clone size	D gene	CDR3 DNA	CDR3 protein
TRBV6-5	TRBJ1-5	-	-	TGTGCCAGCAGGCTTCTTCTAAGCAATCAGCCCCAGCATTTT	CASRLLLSNQPQHF
TRBV6-5	TRBJ1-1	-	TRBD1	TGTGCCAGCAGAACTCCGGGACAGGAAGCTTTCTTT	CASRTPGQEAFF
TRBV28	TRBJ1-5	-	TRBD1	TGTGCCAGCATTCCGGACAGGGATGGTGGTCAGCCCCAGCATTTT	CASIPDRDGGQPQHF
TRBV7-2	TRBJ1-3	-	TRBD1	TGTGCCAGCAGCCTAAGGGCTACAGGGGAATGGTCTGGAAACACCATATATTTT	CASSLRATGEWSGNTIYF
TRBV30	TRBJ1-1	-	TRBD1	TGTGCCTGGAGTGCATGGGACAGGCTAGGCACTGAAGCTTTCTTT	CAWSAWDRLGTEAFF
TRBV14	TRBJ1-2	-	TRBD1	TGTGCCAGCAGCCGCGACAGGGGAGGTGGCTACACCTTC	CASSRDRGGGYTF
TRBV4-1	TRBJ1-6	-	TRBD1	TGCGCCAGCAGCCAACTCAAGTCACAGGGGTACTATAATTCACCCCTCCACTTT	CASSQLKSQGYYNSPLHF
TRBV10-3	TRBJ1-6	-	TRBD1	TGTGCCACCCGACAGGGGGATAATTCACCCCTCCACTTT	CATRQGDNSPLHF
TRBV7-2	TRBJ2-3	once	-	TGTGCCAGCAGTACGACTAGCACAGATACGCAGTATTTT	CASSTTSTDTQYF
TRBV28	TRBJ2-5	-	-	TGTGCCAGCAGTTTCGGGAATACGGAGACCCAGTACTTC	CASSFGNTETQYF
TRBV7-9	TRBJ1-2	once	-	TGTGCCAGCAGCGGGCAGGGCGGGAGAGGCTACACCTTC	CASSGQGGRGYTF
TRBV3-1/TRBV3-2	TRBJ1-2	once	-	TGTGCCAGCAGCCAAGAATTCGACTATGGCTACACCTTC	CASSQEFDYGYTF
TRBV4-3	TRBJ2-5	-	TRBD1	TGCGCCAGCAGCCAAGGATCGACAGGGATAGAGACCCAGTACTTC	CASSQGSTGIETQYF
TRBV7-3	TRBJ2-1	-	-	TGTGCCAGCAGCTTAAGACCAGGCACGTTAGCCAATGAGCAGTTCTTC	CASSLRPGTLANEQFF
TRBV7-9	TRBJ1-4	-	TRBD1	TGTGCCAGCAGCTTTAGGGGACAGGGGCAAGAAAAACTGTTTTTT	CASSFRGQGQEKLFF
TRBV4-2	TRBJ1-1	-	TRBD1	TGTGCCAGCACCGGGACAGGGTGGACTGAAGCTTTCTTT	CASTGTGWTEAFF
TRBV4-1	TRBJ1-2	-	-	TGCGCCAGCAGCCAAGAACAGAGAGCTAACTATGGCTACACCTTC	CASSQEQRANYGYTF
TRBV12-3/TRBV12-4	TRBJ2-3	once	TRBD1	TGTGCCAGCAGGCAGGGGGCTGGAGATACGCAGTATTTT	CASRQGAGDTQYF
TRBV9	TRBJ2-3	-	TRBD1	TGTGCCAGCAGCGTAGAAGGGGGCGTAGTAGATACGCAGTATTTT	CASSVEGGVVDTQYF
TRBV6-2/TRBV6-3	TRBJ1-4	-	-	TGTGCCAGCAGTTTCTACTCAGGGGCGACTAATGAAAAACTGTTTTTT	CASSFYSGATNEKLFF
TRBV27	TRBJ2-2	-	-	TGTGCCAGCAGTCCCATAGGGGTCGGGGAGCTGTTTTTT	CASSPIGVGELFF
TRBV7-3	TRBJ2-1	-	-	TGTGCCAGCAGCTCAAGTTTCGGGCAGAAGCAGTTCTTC	CASSSSFGQKQFF
TRBV2	TRBJ1-1	-	-	TGTGCCACGACCTGGGACGGGAGCGCTTTCTTT	CATTWDGSAFF